The next 17 T cell receptor beta chains were all read from a single sample in a study of T cells after yellow fever vaccination. TCRdb re-called the 5' RACE reads through MiXCR, storing one row per CDR3 protein. The table lists some 340,000 distinct CDR3 sequences, 9.5% to 12% of them singletons. The sample consisted of CD4+ T cells sorted from PBMCs, taken 45 days after the yellow fever booster vaccination. Every receptor here comes from a man younger than 35 who received the YFV17D yellow fever vaccine.

The rearrangement links TRBV6-5 to TRBJ2-3, with 12 positions matching TRBD2. Germline V gene data show CDR1 as MNHEY and CDR2 as SVGAGI. CDR3 length: 17 residues. After removal of 7 bases from V and 0 bases from J, the junction contained 8 bases not matched to a gene. The CDR3: CASTPTSGGPSTDTQYF. The CDR3 region has the DNA TGTGCCAGCACCCCGACTAGCGGGGGCCCTAGCACAGATACGCAGTATTTT.

The chain uses TRBV7-3 and TRBJ2-1, with 9 positions matching TRBD2. The junction had 5 bases not matched to a gene; V was cut back by 1 base and J by 10 bases. Germline CDR1 SGHTA, CDR2 FQGTGA. The CDR3 is 14 residues long. DNA of the CDR3: TGTGCCAGCAGCTTAATGGCTAGCGGGGACGAGCAGTTCTTC. This translates into CASSLMASGDEQFF.

This clonotype has only a few counts. The rearrangement uses TRBV5-5 and TRBJ2-5; TRBD2 matches 14 bases. This CDR3 has 16 residues. Germline V CDR1 and CDR2: SGHKS, YYEKEE (reference sequence). The J segment lost 5 bases and the V segment lost 4 bases, leaving 7 bases of the junction unmatched. CDR3: CASSPTSGGAYETQYF. CDR3 DNA sequence: TGTGCCAGCAGCCCGACTAGCGGGGGGGCCTATGAGACCCAGTACTTC.

This chain links TRBV7-2 with TRBJ2-7; possibly TRBD2 for D (6 bases). Germline values: CDR1 SGHTA, CDR2 FQGNSA. This CDR3 has 13 residues. Trimming removed 5 bases from V and 4 bases from J, with 12 bases in between. The CDR3 bases are TGTGCCAGCAGCCCTAATAGCGGTTACGAGCAGTACTTC. This sequence encodes CASSPNSGYEQYF.

The V and J genes are TRBV11-2 and TRBJ2-5, with TRBD2 matching 7 bases. This CDR3 contains 19 residues. Trimming removed 5 bases from V and 5 bases from J; junction bases left unmatched: 23. CDR1 is SGHAT, CDR2 FQNNGV, per germline. In nucleotides, the CDR3 is TGTGCCAGCAGCCACTATCGCCCTTCTAGCGGAGGGTCCCCGGAGACCCAGTACTTC. Its translation: CASSHYRPSSGGSPETQYF.

This chain links TRBV5-1 with TRBJ1-1, with D unclear. The length of the CDR3 is 16 residues. V was cut by 0 bases and J by 0 bases, with 12 bases left in between. CDR1 and CDR2 (germline): SGHRS, YFSETQ. DNA for the CDR3: TGCGCCAGCAGCTTGGGAATCGGGTTAATGAACACTGAAGCTTTCTTT. This translates into CASSLGIGLMNTEAFF.

This sequence joins TRBV19 and TRBJ2-3; D unclear. CDR1 LNHDA and CDR2 SQIVND come from the germline V gene (reference sequence). This CDR3 is built from 14 residues. V lost 6 bases and J lost 0, with 10 bases in between. The CDR3 protein is CASRRQDSTDTQYF. CDR3 nucleotide sequence: TGTGCCAGTAGACGACAAGACAGCACAGATACGCAGTATTTT.

The rearrangement joins TRBV29-1 to TRBJ2-5, with 10 bases that match TRBD2. The V and J ends lost 7 bases and 4 bases, in that order; junction bases with no gene match: 9. The germline V gene encodes CDR1 SQVTM and CDR2 ANQGSEA. The CDR3 has 14 residues. The CDR3 nucleotides read TGCAGCGCCGAAGCCGCTAGCGGGGGAGAGACCCAGTACTTC. Translated, it gives CSAEAASGGETQYF.

This clonotype was observed a few times. The rearrangement joins TRBV7-8 to TRBJ1-5; D is uncertain. There are 13 residues in the CDR3. The ends were cut back, 2 bases at V and 5 bases at J, with 7 bases in the middle. Germline CDR1 and CDR2: SGHVS and FQNEAQ. The CDR3 loop is CASSLTVDQPQHF. CDR3 coding DNA: TGTGCCAGCAGCTTAACTGTGGATCAGCCCCAGCATTTT.

This clonotype showed up many times. The chain carries TRBV27 and TRBJ2-1; either TRBD1 or TRBD2 may supply D (5 bases each). Germline assignment: CDR1 MNHEY and CDR2 SMNVEV (reference sequence). CDR3 length: 12 amino acids. V lost 2 bases, J lost 10 bases, and 9 bases lay in between. The CDR3 reads CASSLGGYEQFF. CDR3 DNA: TGTGCCAGCAGTTTAGGGGGATACGAGCAGTTCTTC.

The genes are TRBV28 and TRBJ1-2, with D unresolved. CDR3 length equals 12 residues. V lost 3 bases and J 8 bases, leaving 10 bases between the germline ends. Per germline, CDR1 MDHEN and CDR2 SYDVKM. CDR3 residues: CASSFMAPGYTF. CDR3 DNA: TGTGCCAGCAGTTTTATGGCTCCGGGCTACACCTTC.

This clonotype was seen more than once but under ten times. The CDR3 bases are TGTGCCAGCAGTTACTCGGCAGGGCTGGGGGAGCAGTACGTC. This gives the protein CASSYSAGLGEQYV. The chain has TRBV6-5 and TRBJ2-7; D might be TRBD1 (5 bases). The CDR3 is made up of 14 amino acids. Germline V CDR1 and CDR2: MNHEY, SVGAGI. V lost 0 bases and J 7 bases, leaving 13 bases between the germline ends.

A few counts support this clonotype. The V call is TRBV6-5, the J call TRBJ1-5; 12 positions match TRBD1. Germline loops: CDR1 MNHEY, CDR2 SVGAGI. The length of the CDR3 is 15 residues. V dropped 6 bases and J dropped 7; count of bases not matched to a gene: 7. The CDR3 protein is CASSPGTGGWQPQHF. CDR3 nucleotide sequence: TGTGCCAGCAGCCCCGGGACAGGGGGCTGGCAGCCCCAGCATTTT.

This clonotype was seen more than once but under ten times. The gene calls are TRBV6-5 and TRBJ2-7; TRBD2 matches at 11 bases. V was pared by 6 bases and J by 2 bases, with 15 bases of the junction left unmatched. Germline lookup yields CDR1 MNHEY and CDR2 SVGAGI. The CDR3 has 18 residues. The CDR3 sequence: CASSRIAGGNSETYEQYF. Written as DNA, the CDR3 is TGTGCCAGCAGCCGAATAGCGGGGGGGAATTCCGAAACCTACGAGCAGTACTTC.

The table lists this clonotype with a few counts. The chain recombines TRBV20-1 with TRBJ2-1, with a tentative D call TRBD1 (6 bases). V was trimmed by 0 bases and J by 3 bases, leaving 6 bases between them. Germline CDR1 and CDR2: DFQATT and SNEGSKA (reference sequence). This CDR3 comprises 13 residues. CDR3: CSARDRGYNEQFF. The CDR3 nucleotides are TGCAGTGCTAGAGACAGGGGCTACAATGAGCAGTTCTTC.

In its sample, this clonotype was seen a few times. The chain is built from TRBV5-1 and TRBJ2-7, with unresolved D. This CDR3 is built from 13 residues. V was clipped by 0 bases and J by 7 bases, with 11 bases between them. Germline V gives CDR1 SGHRS, CDR2 YFSETQ. CDR3 bases: TGCGCCAGCAGCTTGGGCTCCTGGGGTGAGCAGTACTTC. Amino acid sequence: CASSLGSWGEQYF.

Many counts were recorded for this clonotype. J is TRBJ2-2 and V is TRBV20-1, with 8 bases aligning to TRBD1. Germline CDR1 reads DFQATT; CDR2 reads SNEGSKA (reference sequence). CDR3 size: 14 residues. V shed 2 bases, J shed 7 bases, and the junction held 6 bases outside the gene matches. CDR3 sequence: CSARQGAPHGELFF. In DNA form, the CDR3 reads TGCAGTGCTAGACAGGGGGCTCCCCACGGGGAGCTGTTTTTT.